The 29 T cell receptor beta chains below were found in one sample sequenced in a study of shared clonotypes between healthy human individuals. The protocol was immunoSEQ multiplex PCR, while the TCRdb copy is restricted to in-frame clones and leaves out a portion. Here the sample spans some 450,000 clones, 70% to 80% being singletons. Specimen: PBMCs. The source of these receptors is a woman aged 40 to 55 in good health. Some clones in this sample may be carry-over from other donors' samples.

The chain recombines TRBV2 with TRBJ2-1, with D perhaps assigned TRBD1 or TRBD2 (5 bases each). Trimming removed 10 bases from V and 0 bases from J, with 10 bases in between. Germline V CDR1 and CDR2: SNHLY, FYNNEI. The CDR3 has 13 amino acids. The CDR3 loop is CATRDDSYNEQFF. The DNA for the CDR3 is TGTGCCACCCGGGACGACTCCTACAATGAGCAGTTCTTC.

V is TRBV9 and J is TRBJ2-7; the D gene is possibly TRBD2 (6 bases). Per germline, CDR1 SGDLS and CDR2 YYNGEE. V lost 3 bases and J 1 base, leaving 14 bases between the germline ends. CDR3 length: 15 residues. The CDR3 loop reads CASSAGTSRSYEQYF. In DNA form, the CDR3 reads TGTGCCAGCAGCGCCGGGACTTCGAGGTCCTACGAGCAGTACTTC. Together with reference TRBV9 and TRBJ2-7, the CDR3 gives the full variable domain: DSGVTQTPKHLITATGQRVTLRCSPRSGDLSVYWYQQSLDQGLQFLIQYYNGEERAKGNILERFSAQQFPDLHSELNLSSLELGDSALYFCASSAGTSRSYEQYFGPGTRLTVT.

This clone was counted between two and nine times. The chain employs TRBV2 and TRBJ1-2; possible D gene TRBD1, 6 bases. V lost 7 bases to trimming and J lost 2 bases, with 20 bases between them. This CDR3 has 16 amino acids. The V gene's germline CDR1 is SNHLY and CDR2 FYNNEI. In nucleotides, the CDR3 is TGTGCCAGCAAGGGGGACTCACTACGCTCCAACTATGGCTACACCTTC. Amino acids: CASKGDSLRSNYGYTF.

This chain uses TRBV30 with TRBJ1-6; 10 nucleotides align to TRBD1. This CDR3 has 14 residues. J was trimmed by 7 bases and V by 2 bases; bases with no gene match: 2. Germline CDR1 is GTSNPN and CDR2 is SVGIG (reference sequence). The CDR3, as DNA: TGTGCCTGGAGTACGGGACAGGGGAATTCACCCCTCCACTTT. This sequence encodes CAWSTGQGNSPLHF.

This chain connects TRBV6-6 to TRBJ2-7, with D uncertain. The CDR3 contains 11 residues. The germline V gene encodes CDR1 MNHNY and CDR2 SVGAGI (reference sequence). With 11 bases removed from V and 3 bases from J, the gap between germline ends came to 11 bases. The chain's CDR3 is CAVRGNYEQYF. For the CDR3, the DNA is TGTGCCGTCCGTGGTAACTACGAGCAGTACTTC.

Comment on this clone: Other DNA sequences from this sample encode an identical CDR3 as well. This chain joins TRBV28 and TRBJ1-4, with D uncertain. The CDR3 is 15 amino acids. Looked up from germline, CDR1 is MDHEN and CDR2 is SYDVKM. V was cut by 5 bases and J by 1 base, with 11 bases left in between. CDR3 nucleotide sequence: TGTGCCAGCAGTCCTAGGACGGTAACTAATGAAAAACTGTTTTTT. It codes for CASSPRTVTNEKLFF.

The CDR3 region is CASSFQGQGEETQYF. The CDR3 nucleotides read TGTGCCAGCAGTTTTCAGGGACAGGGAGAAGAGACCCAGTACTTC. The chain has TRBV28 and TRBJ2-5; 9 nucleotides line up with TRBD1. The germline CDR1 and CDR2 sequences are MDHEN and SYDVKM. CDR3 length: 15 residues. V was pared by 3 bases and J by 3 bases, with 5 bases of the junction left unmatched.

The chain carries TRBV25-1 and TRBJ2-5; D is perhaps TRBD2 (6 bases). The V gene lost 3 bases and the J gene lost 2 bases, with 10 bases spanning the gap. This CDR3 is 14 amino acids long. Germline V gene data show CDR1 as MGHDK and CDR2 as SYGVNS. The CDR3: CASSEGGRQETQYF. Written as DNA, the CDR3 is TGTGCCAGCAGTGAGGGGGGACGGCAAGAGACCCAGTACTTC.

The V call is TRBV28, the J call TRBJ1-2; D might be TRBD1 (6 bases). Germline V gene data show CDR1 as MDHEN and CDR2 as SYDVKM. The CDR3 runs to 15 residues. Trimming shortened V by 2 bases and J by 4 bases, and 14 bases separated the two germline ends. The CDR3 coding sequence is TGTGCCAGCAGTTTACCAGGGGTCGAGCGCTATGGCTACACCTTC. Translation: CASSLPGVERYGYTF.

Details on this clone: A far bigger clonotype differs at one base, so this is likely a read error. The sample has other DNA sequences that encode this CDR3 too. CDR3 residues: CSAGLAGAGEQFF. DNA for the CDR3: TGCAGCGCTGGACTAGCGGGGGCCGGAGAGCAGTTCTTC. The V and J genes are TRBV29-1 and TRBJ2-1; 13 positions match TRBD2. CDR1 SQVTM and CDR2 ANQGSEA come from the germline V gene. Trimming cost V 7 bases and J 10 bases; bases outside gene matches: 7. CDR3 length equals 13 residues.

This clone has just one count. A far more abundant clone sits one base away, making this likely a read error. The identical CDR3 is also encoded by other nucleotide sequences in the sample. The chain joins TRBV4-1 to TRBJ1-2; 7 nucleotides match TRBD1. Germline V gene lookup returns CDR1 MGHRA and CDR2 YSYEKL. The CDR3 extends over 14 amino acids. As DNA, the CDR3 is TGCGCCAGTAGCCAAGACAGGGTGGGCTATGGCTACACCTTC. Translating gives CASSQDRVGYGYTF.

The J gene is TRBJ2-3, the V gene TRBV7-9; 11 positions agree with TRBD2. The CDR3 totals 14 residues. Germline assignment: CDR1 SEHNR and CDR2 FQNEAQ (reference sequence). Unmatched junction bases numbered 4, after V lost 6 bases and J lost 5 bases. This chain's CDR3 is CASSTSGSKDTQYF. CDR3 DNA sequence: TGTGCCAGCAGTACTAGCGGGAGTAAAGATACGCAGTATTTT. The full variable domain, in which reference TRBV7-9 and TRBJ2-3 provide the parts outside the CDR3, is DTGVSQNPRHKITKRGQNVTFRCDPISEHNRLYWYRQTLGQGPEFLTYFQNEAQLEKSRLLSDRFSAERPKGSFSTLEIQRTEQGDSAMYLCASSTSGSKDTQYFGPGTRLTVL.

About this clone itself: A much larger clone is a single base away; this may be a read error. V is TRBV5-4 and J is TRBJ2-1; TRBD1 matches at 11 bases. CDR3 length: 15 amino acids. V trimming: 4 bases; J trimming: 3 bases; junction bases outside the gene matches: 3. Looked up from germline, CDR1 is SGHNT and CDR2 is YYREEE (reference sequence). CDR3 sequence reads: CASSDGTGGYNEQFF. CDR3 bases: TGTGCCAGCAGCGACGGGACAGGGGGCTACAATGAGCAGTTCTTC.

V usage is TRBV6-5 and J usage is TRBJ2-1, with unresolved D. CDR1 is MNHEY and CDR2 is SVGAGI in the germline V gene. V lost 6 bases to trimming and J lost 0 bases, with 12 bases between them. The CDR3 sequence is 15 residues long. As DNA, the CDR3 is TGTGCCAGCAGCCTACAGCCCCTCTCCTACAATGAGCAGTTCTTC. Translation: CASSLQPLSYNEQFF.

This chain links TRBV4-3 with TRBJ2-7; 8 bases line up with TRBD2. Trimming took 4 bases from V and 1 from J; bases not matched to a gene: 3. This CDR3 region has 14 residues. Germline CDR1 reads LGHNA; CDR2 reads YSLEER. Here the CDR3 reads CASSPGLGSYEQYF. CDR3 sequence (DNA): TGCGCCAGCAGCCCGGGACTAGGATCCTACGAGCAGTACTTC.

To note about this clone: The sample holds other DNA sequences that translate to the same CDR3. The V and J genes are TRBV5-1 and TRBJ1-6; tentative D call: TRBD1 (5 bases). The CDR3 spans 16 residues. Germline loops: CDR1 SGHRS, CDR2 YFSETQ. Trimming removed 3 bases from V and 2 bases from J, with 12 bases in between. This chain's CDR3 is CASSWGNGAYNSPLHF. The CDR3 nucleotides are TGCGCCAGCAGCTGGGGGAACGGGGCCTATAATTCACCCCTCCACTTT. Based on the CDR3 plus reference TRBV5-1 and TRBJ1-6, the full variable domain is KAGVTQTPRYLIKTRGQQVTLSCSPISGHRSVSWYQQTPGQGLQFLFEYFSETQRNKGNFPGRFSGRQFSNSRSEMNVSTLELGDSALYLCASSWGNGAYNSPLHFGNGTRLTVT.

This sequence joins TRBV6-5 and TRBJ2-7, with D hard to call. Trimming shortened V by 0 bases and J by 1 base, and 10 bases separated the two germline ends. This CDR3 has 15 amino acids. Per germline, CDR1 MNHEY and CDR2 SVGAGI. The CDR3 coding sequence is TGTGCCAGCAGTTACTCGAATCAGCCTTCCTACGAGCAGTACTTC. Amino acids: CASSYSNQPSYEQYF.

V is TRBV10-3 and J is TRBJ2-7; D call uncertain. Germline lookup yields CDR1 ENHRY and CDR2 SYGVKD. The CDR3 is made up of 14 amino acids. V lost 0 bases and J lost 3, with 9 bases in between. CDR3 bases: TGTGCCATCAGTGAGTCCCTGATCAACTACGAGCAGTACTTC. This encodes CAISESLINYEQYF.

The chain couples TRBV5-4 to TRBJ2-1, with D possibly being TRBD1 or TRBD2 (5 bases each). The ends were cut back, 4 bases at V and 1 base at J, with 12 bases in the middle. The CDR3 sequence is 15 residues long. Germline-derived CDR1 and CDR2 are SGHNT and YYREEE (reference sequence). CDR3 sequence: CASSPYWGSYNEQFF. DNA of the CDR3: TGTGCCAGCAGCCCTTACTGGGGGTCCTACAATGAGCAGTTCTTC.

A note on this clone: Other nucleotide sequences from this sample produce the same CDR3. V usage is TRBV28 and J usage is TRBJ1-2; TRBD1 agrees at 9 bases. The germline V gene encodes CDR1 MDHEN and CDR2 SYDVKM. After removal of 6 bases from V and 4 bases from J, the junction contained 3 bases not matched to a gene. The CDR3 is 13 amino acids. The CDR3 DNA sequence: TGTGCCAGCAGCGTGGACAGGGGCTATGGCTACACCTTC. It encodes CASSVDRGYGYTF.

V and J are TRBV6-5 and TRBJ1-1, with D possibly matching TRBD1 (6 bases). Looked up from germline, CDR1 is MNHEY and CDR2 is SVGAGI. With 6 bases removed from V and 0 bases from J, the gap between germline ends came to 8 bases. The CDR3 is 13 amino acids. CDR3 in amino acids: CASSRTVNTEAFF. The CDR3 nucleotides are TGTGCCAGCAGCCGGACAGTGAACACTGAAGCTTTCTTT.

The table lists this clone with a count of one. The chain recombines TRBV5-1 with TRBJ2-7; D tentatively fits TRBD1 or TRBD2 (5 bases each). Germline V gene lookup returns CDR1 SGHRS and CDR2 YFSETQ. Trimming took off 4 bases at V and 2 bases at J, with 16 bases between the two ends. This CDR3 is built from 15 residues. CDR3 sequence: CASSPDIARTYEQYF. The CDR3 region has the DNA TGCGCCAGCAGCCCGGACATAGCGAGGACCTACGAGCAGTACTTC.

This chain connects TRBV10-3 to TRBJ1-2; no reliable D call. This CDR3 region has 17 residues. The V gene lost 10 bases and the J gene lost 0 bases, with 24 bases spanning the gap. Germline CDR1 ENHRY, CDR2 SYGVKD. The chain's CDR3 is CATYSVGEAGANYGYTF. The CDR3 bases are TGTGCCACCTACTCGGTGGGCGAGGCCGGAGCTAACTATGGCTACACCTTC.

The chain couples TRBV18 to TRBJ2-3, with D uncertain. This CDR3 comprises 13 residues. Per germline, CDR1 KGHSH and CDR2 LQKENI. Trimming stripped 4 bases from V and 2 bases from J, with 7 bases between. CDR3 in DNA: TGTGCCAGCTCACACCCAAACACAGATACGCAGTATTTT. As protein: CASSHPNTDTQYF.

This clone was detected only a few times. The CDR3 nucleotides read TGTGCCAGCAGGGCGACAGGGATCCGTGAAGCTTTCTTT. This encodes CASRATGIREAFF. The V call is TRBV6-1, the J call TRBJ1-1; 7 bases fit TRBD1. This CDR3 has 13 residues. The V segment lost 6 bases and the J segment 7 bases; nucleotides outside the gene matches: 8. Germline loops: CDR1 MNHNS, CDR2 SASEGT.

The CDR3 loop is CAVETQYF. CDR3 DNA sequence: TGTGCCGTAGAAACGCAGTATTTT. V gene TRBV28 combines with J gene TRBJ2-3; D is unresolved. V was clipped by 11 bases and J by 9 bases, with 6 bases between them. CDR3 length: 8 amino acids. Germline V gene sequence: CDR1 MDHEN, CDR2 SYDVKM.

V and J are TRBV28 and TRBJ2-7; the D is unclear. The germline V and J ends were trimmed by 6 bases and 6 bases, with 21 bases remaining between them. Germline assignment: CDR1 MDHEN and CDR2 SYDVKM. The CDR3 loop spans 15 amino acids. The CDR3 here is CASSLSPLGSFEQYF. The DNA of the CDR3 is TGTGCCAGCAGCCTATCTCCCCTTGGGTCTTTCGAGCAGTACTTC.

The genes are TRBV7-3 and TRBJ2-5; the D gene could be TRBD1 or TRBD2 (5 bases each). Per the germline V gene, CDR1 is SGHTA and CDR2 is FQGTGA. The CDR3 has 13 residues. Trimming left V 5 bases short and J 4 bases short, with 11 bases between. The CDR3 region is CASSPQRGETQYF. Here the CDR3 DNA reads TGTGCCAGCAGCCCCCAGAGGGGAGAGACCCAGTACTTC.

V is TRBV7-3 and J is TRBJ2-3, with 7 bases identical to TRBD1. The CDR3 covers 14 residues. The V gene's germline CDR1 is SGHTA and CDR2 FQGTGA. With 5 bases clipped from V and 3 bases from J, the junction kept 5 bases outside the gene matches. The CDR3, as DNA: TGTGCCAGCAGCCAGGGCAGGGGGACAGATACGCAGTATTTT. Amino acid sequence: CASSQGRGTDTQYF.